This TCR beta chain was captured by sequencing in a study of T cells in tuberculosis. Points from the study as a whole: GEM motif frequencies gave 70% accuracy; the GMM repertoire gave roughly 86%. Smaller alpha distances in active tuberculosis partly reflected shorter CDR3-alpha lengths.

Concerning this clone: Antigen specificity is unknown.

The method was immunoSEQ multiplex PCR; TCRdb's version includes in-frame clones alone and lacks a portion of them. The table shows around 45,000 clones, with 94% occurring only once. Per the germline V gene, CDR1 is SQVTM and CDR2 is ANQGSEA. The CDR3 has 12 amino acids. Trimming stripped 4 bases from V and 8 bases from J, with 14 bases between. Sequenced material: PBMCs. The clonotype was recovered from a donor aged 10-30 years with latent tuberculosis or without tuberculosis infection. Some clones in this sample may be carry-over from other donors' samples. The chain recombines TRBV29-1 with TRBJ1-2; D gene ambiguous. CDR3 region: CSVGGSRRGYTF. The DNA of the CDR3 is TGCAGCGTTGGTGGATCCAGGAGGGGCTACACCTTC.